These 10 T cell receptor beta chains were all obtained from the same sample, sequenced in a study of T-cell memory formation after mild COVID-19. TCRdb redid the calling of the 5' RACE reads with MiXCR, one entry per CDR3 protein. The sample yields about 100,000 distinct CDR3 sequences, around 14% seen once. Material for sequencing was PBMCs or a T cell subset sorted from them (not recorded which). The receptors shown here come from a man aged 18 to 30 who had mild COVID-19 (a few samples of this study predate the infection). Cell type and time point are not known.

In this sample, this clonotype turned up a few times. The gene calls are TRBV6-4 and TRBJ2-3, with TRBD2 matching over 13 bases. Germline-derived CDR1 and CDR2 are MRHNA and SNTAGT. The CDR3 totals 15 residues. J lost 4 bases, V lost 5 bases, and 3 bases had no gene match. The chain's CDR3 is CASSTSGGAADTQYF. CDR3 DNA sequence: TGTGCCAGCAGTACTAGCGGGGGGGCCGCAGATACGCAGTATTTT.

The table lists this clonotype with a few counts. The rearrangement joins TRBV29-1 to TRBJ2-1; D is undetermined. Per germline, CDR1 SQVTM and CDR2 ANQGSEA. V lost 3 bases and J lost 10, with 19 bases in between. The CDR3 is 14 amino acids. CDR3 in amino acids: CSVEADRAEYEQFF. In DNA form, the CDR3 reads TGCAGCGTTGAGGCAGACCGAGCTGAGTACGAGCAGTTCTTC.

V gene TRBV5-1 combines with J gene TRBJ2-5; 7 bases are a match to TRBD1. J was trimmed by 1 base and V by 5 bases; bases with no gene match: 5. Germline CDR1 and CDR2: SGHRS and YFSETQ. The CDR3 has 14 residues. The CDR3 reads CASRNYRGQETQYF. CDR3 coding DNA: TGCGCCAGCAGAAACTACAGGGGCCAAGAGACCCAGTACTTC.

This clonotype showed up just a few times. This rearrangement joins TRBV6-6 to TRBJ1-3; D remains ambiguous. Between the trimmed V and J ends, which lost 5 bases and 1 base, there was a span of 6 bases. The germline CDR1 and CDR2 sequences are MNHNY and SVGAGI (reference sequence). The CDR3 is 13 amino acids. CDR3: CASSQVSGNTIYF. The CDR3 bases are TGTGCCAGCAGTCAGGTGTCTGGAAACACCATATATTTT.

This clonotype was detected a few times. V and J are TRBV5-6 and TRBJ1-3; the match to TRBD1 covers 8 bases. Trimming took 3 bases from V and 4 from J; bases not matched to a gene: 9. This CDR3 region has 16 residues. CDR1 is SGHDT, CDR2 YYEEEE, per germline. The CDR3, as DNA: TGTGCCAGCAGCTCGACAGGGGACCTTCGGGGAAACACCATATATTTT. The encoded protein is CASSSTGDLRGNTIYF.

The chain links TRBV7-9 to TRBJ2-1; maybe TRBD1 (6 bases). V lost 11 bases and J 8 bases, leaving 22 bases between the germline ends. CDR3 length equals 14 residues. Germline CDR1 reads SEHNR; CDR2 reads FQNEAQ (reference sequence). CDR3 region: CAGEGVLQWDEQFF. The DNA for the CDR3 is TGTGCCGGAGAGGGGGTGCTACAGTGGGATGAGCAGTTCTTC.

The V call is TRBV6-2 or TRBV6-3, the J call TRBJ1-1; tentative D call: TRBD1 (5 bases). V lost 7 bases and J 5 bases, leaving 17 bases between the germline ends. CDR1 and CDR2 from the germline V gene are MNHEY and SVGEGT. The CDR3 is made up of 14 amino acids. CDR3 residues: CASTLHHRGTEAFF. CDR3 DNA sequence: TGTGCCAGCACCCTCCACCACCGGGGGACTGAAGCTTTCTTT.

The chain combines TRBV29-1 with TRBJ2-5; 8 bases agree with TRBD1. Germline values: CDR1 SQVTM, CDR2 ANQGSEA. The J segment lost 4 bases and the V segment lost 4 bases, leaving 8 bases of the junction unmatched. The CDR3 extends over 14 amino acids. CDR3 nucleotides: TGCAGCGTTGTCCCGACAGGGGACGGAGAGACCCAGTACTTC. It translates to CSVVPTGDGETQYF.

This sequence joins TRBV20-1 and TRBJ2-7; 7 nucleotides align to TRBD1. The junction had 7 bases not matched to a gene; V was cut back by 5 bases and J by 3 bases. The CDR3 consists of 13 residues. Germline values: CDR1 DFQATT, CDR2 SNEGSKA (reference sequence). CDR3 sequence (DNA): TGCAGTGCTCAGACAGGGAAAGGCTACGAGCAGTACTTC. It is translated as CSAQTGKGYEQYF.

This chain connects TRBV7-2 to TRBJ2-7; a possible D gene is TRBD2 (6 bases). The V end was cut by 6 bases, the J end by 5 bases, with 14 bases between. CDR1 is SGHTA and CDR2 is FQGNSA in the germline V gene. The CDR3 has 13 amino acids. CDR3 sequence: CASSWDFPNEQYF. The CDR3 nucleotides are TGTGCCAGCAGTTGGGACTTTCCCAACGAGCAGTACTTC.